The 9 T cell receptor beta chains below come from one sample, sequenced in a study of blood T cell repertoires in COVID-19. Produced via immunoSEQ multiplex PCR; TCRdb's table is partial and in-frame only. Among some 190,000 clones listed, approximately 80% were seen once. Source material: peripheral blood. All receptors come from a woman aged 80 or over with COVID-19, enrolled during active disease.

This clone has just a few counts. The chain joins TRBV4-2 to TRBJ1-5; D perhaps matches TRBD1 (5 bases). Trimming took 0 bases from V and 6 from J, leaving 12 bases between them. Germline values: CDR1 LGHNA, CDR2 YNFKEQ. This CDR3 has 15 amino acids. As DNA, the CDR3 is TGTGCCAGCAGCCAAGACGGGCAGGGTTCTCAGCCCCAGCATTTT. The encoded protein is CASSQDGQGSQPQHF.

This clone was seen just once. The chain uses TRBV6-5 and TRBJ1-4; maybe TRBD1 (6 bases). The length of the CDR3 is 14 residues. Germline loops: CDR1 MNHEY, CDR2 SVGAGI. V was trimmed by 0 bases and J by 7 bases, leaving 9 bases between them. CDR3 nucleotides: TGTGCCAGCAGTTACTCTGGGGGCGGTGAAAAACTGTTTTTT. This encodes CASSYSGGGEKLFF.

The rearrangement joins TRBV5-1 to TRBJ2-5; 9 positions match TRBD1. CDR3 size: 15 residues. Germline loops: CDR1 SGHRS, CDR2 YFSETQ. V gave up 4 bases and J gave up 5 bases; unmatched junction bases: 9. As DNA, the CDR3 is TGCGCCAGCAGCCCGGGGACAGGGTCGTGGGAGACCCAGTACTTC. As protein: CASSPGTGSWETQYF. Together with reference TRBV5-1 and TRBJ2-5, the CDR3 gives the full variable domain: KAGVTQTPRYLIKTRGQQVTLSCSPISGHRSVSWYQQTPGQGLQFLFEYFSETQRNKGNFPGRFSGRQFSNSRSEMNVSTLELGDSALYLCASSPGTGSWETQYFGPGTRLLVL.

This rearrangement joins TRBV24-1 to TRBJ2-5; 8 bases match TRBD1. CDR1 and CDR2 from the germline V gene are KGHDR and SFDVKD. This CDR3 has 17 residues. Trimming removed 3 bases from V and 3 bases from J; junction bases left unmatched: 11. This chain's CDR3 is CATSDASRAGGEETQYF. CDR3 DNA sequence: TGTGCCACCAGTGATGCCTCCCGGGCAGGGGGCGAAGAGACCCAGTACTTC.

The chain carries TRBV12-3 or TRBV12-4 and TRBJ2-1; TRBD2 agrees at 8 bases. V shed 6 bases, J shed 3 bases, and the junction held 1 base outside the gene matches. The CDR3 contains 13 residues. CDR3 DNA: TGTGCCAGCAGGGGACTAGACTACAATGAGCAGTTCTTC. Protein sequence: CASRGLDYNEQFF.

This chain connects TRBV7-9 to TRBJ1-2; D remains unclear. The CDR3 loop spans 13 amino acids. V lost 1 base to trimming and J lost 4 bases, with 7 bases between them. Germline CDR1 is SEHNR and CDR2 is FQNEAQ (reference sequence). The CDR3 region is CASSLDTFYGYTF. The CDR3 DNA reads TGTGCCAGCAGCTTAGACACCTTCTATGGCTACACCTTC.

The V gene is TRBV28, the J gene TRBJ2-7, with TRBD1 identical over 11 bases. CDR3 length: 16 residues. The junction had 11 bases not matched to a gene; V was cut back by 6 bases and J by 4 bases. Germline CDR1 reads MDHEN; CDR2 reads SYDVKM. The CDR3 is CASSASPGQGVYEQYF. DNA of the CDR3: TGTGCCAGCAGCGCCAGCCCGGGACAGGGGGTTTACGAGCAGTACTTC.

The CDR3 region has the DNA TGTGCCAGCAGCTTGAGGGACAGGGGGCCATTAGGCTACACCTTC. Translated, it gives CASSLRDRGPLGYTF. The chain couples TRBV5-6 to TRBJ1-2; 12 positions match TRBD1. The germline gives CDR1 SGHDT, CDR2 YYEEEE. There are 15 residues in the CDR3. The trim removed 1 base at V and 8 bases at J, leaving 6 bases unmatched.

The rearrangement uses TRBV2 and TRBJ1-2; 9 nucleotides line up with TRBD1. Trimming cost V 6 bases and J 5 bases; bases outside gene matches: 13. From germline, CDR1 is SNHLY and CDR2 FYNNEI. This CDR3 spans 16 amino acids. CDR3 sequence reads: CASRPNRGRLNYGYTF. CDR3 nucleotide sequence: TGTGCCAGCAGACCGAACAGGGGGCGACTGAATTATGGCTACACCTTC.